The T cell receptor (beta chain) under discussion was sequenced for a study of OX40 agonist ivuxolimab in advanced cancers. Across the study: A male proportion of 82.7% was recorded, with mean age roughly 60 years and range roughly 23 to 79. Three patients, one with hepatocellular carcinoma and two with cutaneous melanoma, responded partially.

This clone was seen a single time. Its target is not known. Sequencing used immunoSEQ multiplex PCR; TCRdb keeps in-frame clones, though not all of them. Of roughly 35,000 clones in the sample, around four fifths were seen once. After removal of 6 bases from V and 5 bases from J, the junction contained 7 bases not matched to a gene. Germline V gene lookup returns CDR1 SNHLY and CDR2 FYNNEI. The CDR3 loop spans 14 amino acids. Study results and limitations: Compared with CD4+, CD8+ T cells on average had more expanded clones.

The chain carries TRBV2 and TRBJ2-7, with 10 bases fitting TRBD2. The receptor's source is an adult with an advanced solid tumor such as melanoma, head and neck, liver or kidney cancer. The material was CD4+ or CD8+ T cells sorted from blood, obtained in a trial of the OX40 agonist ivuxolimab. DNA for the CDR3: TGTGCCAGCAGAGATACTAGCGGGGTCCACGAGCAGTACTTC. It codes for CASRDTSGVHEQYF.